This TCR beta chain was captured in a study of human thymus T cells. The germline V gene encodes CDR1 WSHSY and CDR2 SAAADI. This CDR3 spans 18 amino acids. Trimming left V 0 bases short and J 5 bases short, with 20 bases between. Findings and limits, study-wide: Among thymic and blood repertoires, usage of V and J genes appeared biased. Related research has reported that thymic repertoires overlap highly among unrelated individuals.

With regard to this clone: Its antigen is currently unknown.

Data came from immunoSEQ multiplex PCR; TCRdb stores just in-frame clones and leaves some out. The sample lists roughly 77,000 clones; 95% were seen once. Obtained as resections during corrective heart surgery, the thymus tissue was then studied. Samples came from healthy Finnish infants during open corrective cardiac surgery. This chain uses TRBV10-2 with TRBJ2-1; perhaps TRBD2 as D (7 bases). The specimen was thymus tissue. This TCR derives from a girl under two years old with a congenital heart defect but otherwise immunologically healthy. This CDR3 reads CASSESKGGGPIDNEQFF. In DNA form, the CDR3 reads TGCGCCAGCAGTGAGTCTAAGGGGGGAGGGCCGATCGACAATGAGCAGTTCTTC.